The entry that follows covers one T cell receptor beta chain sequence. Its specificity is not known. The data are from a study of OX40 agonist ivuxolimab in advanced cancers. Study-wide context: Three patients showed partial responses: one hepatocellular carcinoma and two cutaneous melanoma cases.

Trimming removed 5 bases from V and 1 base from J, with 14 bases in between. This CDR3 spans 15 amino acids. From germline, CDR1 is SEHNR and CDR2 FQNEAQ (reference sequence). Sequencing was performed with immunoSEQ multiplex PCR; in TCRdb, only in-frame clones are kept and a portion is missing. The sample carries 20,000 or so clones, around 82% recorded once. Study-level results: The CD4+ and CD8+ T cells in the blood had expanded clonally by week 6 at 0.1 to 3.0 mg/kg.

Source: CD4+ or CD8+ T cells sorted from blood, taken in a trial of the OX40 agonist ivuxolimab. The receptor was isolated from an adult with an advanced solid tumor such as melanoma, head and neck, liver or kidney cancer. V gene TRBV7-9 combines with J gene TRBJ1-1; a possible D gene is TRBD1 (6 bases). CDR3 sequence reads: CASSRAGTRNTEAFF. The CDR3 DNA follows: TGTGCCAGCAGCCGCGCCGGGACAAGGAACACTGAAGCTTTCTTT.